This T cell receptor beta chain comes out of a study of blood T cell repertoires in COVID-19. Background on the study: Samples of COVID-19 (acute and convalescent) were obtained from the United States, Italy and Spain. T cells, B-cell-depleted T cells, or PBMCs supplied cDNA or gDNA.

Looked up from germline, CDR1 is SGHKS and CDR2 is YYEKEE (reference sequence). The CDR3 length is 16 residues. V was pared by 6 bases and J by 10 bases, with 23 bases between. Source study methods: Amplification with reference gene primers provided the estimates of nucleated cell counts. Sequenced by immunoSEQ multiplex PCR; TCRdb stores in-frame clones only, minus some. V, J and clone size reflect that table, while D and trimming were determined from the DNA. The repertoire holds about 180,000 clones, with 80% to 90% as singletons. This chain links TRBV5-5 with TRBJ1-6, with D perhaps TRBD1 (6 bases). Sequencing was done on a sample of peripheral blood. The source of this sequence is a man in his forties or fifties with active or convalescent COVID-19. DNA of the CDR3: TGTGCCAGCACCTCGGGACATCCTGAGCTGGGATCACCCCTCCACTTT. This codes for CASTSGHPELGSPLHF.